The 13 T cell receptor beta chains below all came from one sample that was sequenced in a study of PD-L1 blockade in urothelial cancer. The time point is: peripheral blood 6 weeks after treatment start. Sequenced by immunoSEQ multiplex PCR; TCRdb stores in-frame clones only, minus some. The data contain 40,000 to 55,000 clones, 86% of them singletons. Sequencing used PBMCs, obtained around atezolizumab (anti-PD-L1) treatment. Receptors originate from a man aged 55-75 years with urothelial cancer.

V usage is TRBV5-8 and J usage is TRBJ1-3; TRBD1 might be the D (6 bases). The CDR3 runs to 16 residues. Per germline, CDR1 SGHTS and CDR2 YDEGEE. The germline V and J ends were trimmed by 6 bases and 0 bases, with 16 bases remaining between them. The CDR3 sequence is CASTFQGTISGNTIYF. The CDR3 DNA is TGTGCCAGCACCTTCCAGGGGACGATCTCTGGAAACACCATATATTTT. The full variable domain, completed using reference TRBV5-8 and TRBJ1-3, is EAGVTQSPTHLIKTRGQQATLRCSPISGHTSVYWYQQALGLGLQFLLWYDEGEERNRGNFPPRFSGRQFPNYSSELNVNALELEDSALYLCASTFQGTISGNTIYFGEGSWLTVV.

The chain uses TRBV18 and TRBJ1-2; 10 bases align to TRBD1. Trimming cost V 0 bases and J 3 bases; bases outside gene matches: 4. The germline V gene has CDR1 KGHSH and CDR2 LQKENI. The CDR3 totals 16 residues. The CDR3 DNA follows: TGTGCCAGCTCACCACCCGACAGGGGGCTGGACTATGGCTACACCTTC. Protein product: CASSPPDRGLDYGYTF.

This clone has just a few counts. This sequence joins TRBV7-3 and TRBJ1-2; 8 nucleotides line up with TRBD1. Germline loops: CDR1 SGHTA, CDR2 FQGTGA. There are 14 residues in the CDR3. Losses at the gene ends were 5 bases for V and 8 bases for J; bases not matched to a gene: 10. The CDR3 loop is CASSQQGGAGGYTF. The CDR3 bases are TGTGCCAGCAGCCAACAGGGGGGCGCGGGAGGCTACACCTTC.

A word on this clone: At one boundary the junction diverges from the germline segment, which might be a read error. This sequence joins TRBV7-9 and TRBJ1-1; TRBD1 agrees at 7 bases. Germline CDR1 SEHNR, CDR2 FQNEAQ (reference sequence). There are 12 residues in the CDR3. The CDR3 DNA sequence: TGTGCCAGCAGCTCGGGACAGCCTGAGGCTTTCTTT. It specifies CASSSGQPEAFF.

Details on this clone: The same CDR3 arises from other DNA sequences in this sample as well. This chain uses TRBV6-6 with TRBJ1-6; maybe TRBD1 (6 bases). Trimming left V 2 bases short and J 0 bases short, with 8 bases between. The CDR3 spans 16 residues. Germline V gives CDR1 MNHNY, CDR2 SVGAGI (reference sequence). CDR3 DNA: TGTGCCAGCAGTTACGACAGGAGCTCCTATAATTCACCCCTCCACTTT. Its protein product is CASSYDRSSYNSPLHF.

The V call is TRBV5-1, the J call TRBJ1-2; D ambiguous. Germline lookup yields CDR1 SGHRS and CDR2 YFSETQ. This CDR3 contains 18 residues. V shed 0 bases and J shed 6 bases, with 24 bases lying between them. The CDR3 protein is CASSLAYSPSEQRNGYTF. CDR3 coding DNA: TGCGCCAGCAGCTTGGCCTATAGTCCCAGTGAGCAGCGGAATGGCTACACCTTC.

This sequence joins TRBV9 and TRBJ1-4, with no clear D. With 2 bases removed from V and 8 bases from J, the gap between germline ends came to 13 bases. Germline CDR1 reads SGDLS; CDR2 reads YYNGEE. The CDR3 is 14 amino acids. The CDR3: CASSVAPGSEKLFF. CDR3 sequence (DNA): TGTGCCAGCAGCGTCGCCCCGGGTTCGGAAAAACTGTTTTTT.

The chain joins TRBV9 to TRBJ2-2; 9 positions match TRBD2. The CDR3 runs 16 residues. The V gene end was trimmed by 0 bases and the J gene end by 4 bases; junction bases not matched to a gene: 4. Germline V gene data show CDR1 as SGDLS and CDR2 as YYNGEE. The CDR3 is CASSVVAGGLTGELFF. DNA for the CDR3: TGTGCCAGCAGCGTAGTTGCGGGGGGGCTCACCGGGGAGCTGTTTTTT.

This chain uses TRBV27 with TRBJ2-7, with TRBD2 identical over 12 bases. Trimming took 5 bases from V and 8 from J; bases not matched to a gene: 7. Germline CDR1 reads MNHEY; CDR2 reads SMNVEV (reference sequence). This CDR3 region has 14 residues. In DNA, the CDR3 is TGTGCCAGCAGTGCCGGACTAGCGGGAACCAAGCAGTACTTC. Residues: CASSAGLAGTKQYF.

This clone was seen more than once but under ten times. CDR3 region: CASSFSGAAYEQYF. DNA of the CDR3: TGTGCCAGCAGTTTCTCGGGGGCCGCCTACGAGCAGTACTTC. This chain uses TRBV6-6 with TRBJ2-7; D might be TRBD1 or TRBD2, each matching 6 bases. The CDR3 is 14 amino acids. Germline loops: CDR1 MNHNY, CDR2 SVGAGI (reference sequence). With 4 bases removed from V and 2 bases from J, the gap between germline ends came to 12 bases.

This clone came up once. V and J are TRBV6-6 and TRBJ2-3, with 7 bases lining up with TRBD2. This CDR3 region has 15 residues. V lost 6 bases and J lost 0; bases outside the gene matches: 6. Germline CDR1 MNHNY, CDR2 SVGAGI (reference sequence). The CDR3 loop reads CASSLLATSTDTQYF. The CDR3, as DNA: TGTGCCAGCAGCCTACTAGCGACCAGCACAGATACGCAGTATTTT.

This rearrangement joins TRBV18 to TRBJ1-1; TRBD1 matches at 8 bases. After removal of 3 bases from V and 3 bases from J, the junction contained 3 bases not matched to a gene. The CDR3 runs 14 residues. Germline CDR1 KGHSH, CDR2 LQKENI. CDR3 sequence reads: CASSPQGADTEAFF. For the CDR3, the DNA is TGTGCCAGCTCACCGCAGGGGGCAGACACTGAAGCTTTCTTT.

The V gene is TRBV7-2, the J gene TRBJ2-1; TRBD1 matches 8 bases. The CDR3 is made up of 15 amino acids. J was trimmed by 5 bases and V by 2 bases; bases with no gene match: 5. CDR1 and CDR2 from the germline V gene are SGHTA and FQGNSA. CDR3 loop: CASSLPGGLNNEQFF. Here the CDR3 DNA reads TGTGCCAGCAGCTTACCAGGGGGCTTGAACAATGAGCAGTTCTTC.